These 7 T cell receptor beta chains originate from one sample sequenced in a study of T cells in Graves' hyperthyroidism and ophthalmopathy. Amplified TCR beta CDR3 regions derived from RNA transcripts. The primer set for the first-round RT-PCR of the TCR CDR3 was HTBI. Each CDR3 protein gets one entry after TCRdb re-called the multiplex PCR reads with MiXCR. The data contain about 360,000 distinct CDR3 sequences, about 13% of them singletons. The specimen was blood. The receptors stem from a woman aged 18-29 years with Graves' hyperthyroidism.

This clonotype was observed many times. The rearrangement uses TRBV12-3 or TRBV12-4 and TRBJ2-7; 8 bases map to TRBD2. The CDR3 sequence is 16 residues long. V lost 5 bases and J lost 1; bases outside the gene matches: 10. The CDR3 reads CASSPGPREGSYEQYF. The CDR3 DNA reads as TGTGCCAGCAGTCCTGGACCCCGGGAGGGTTCCTACGAGCAGTACTTC.

This clonotype has at least ten counts. The chain uses TRBV7-2 and TRBJ2-7; the D gene is possibly TRBD2 (7 bases). The CDR3 length is 16 residues. The V gene's germline CDR1 is SGHTA and CDR2 FQGNSA. The V gene lost 3 bases and the J gene lost 6 bases, with 21 bases spanning the gap. DNA of the CDR3: TGTGCCAGCAGCTTCCTATCCGGGGGGCAAGGGAGCGAGCAGTACTTC. Its protein product is CASSFLSGGQGSEQYF.

In this sample, this clonotype turned up a few times. A much bigger clone sits one base away, suggesting this may be a read error. CDR3 nucleotide sequence: TGCAGTGCCGAGGGTAGCAGGGGGACCCAGTACTTC. Its translation is CSAEGSRGTQYF. V gene TRBV20-1 combines with J gene TRBJ2-5, with D perhaps matching TRBD1 (6 bases). Trimming shortened V by 6 bases and J by 7 bases, and 15 bases separated the two germline ends. CDR1 and CDR2 (germline): DFQATT, SNEGSKA (reference sequence). The CDR3 extends over 12 amino acids.

J is TRBJ2-7 and V is TRBV7-9, with 8 positions matching TRBD1. Germline CDR1 reads SEHNR; CDR2 reads FQNEAQ (reference sequence). The CDR3 loop spans 18 amino acids. After removal of 4 bases from V and 2 bases from J, the junction contained 16 bases not matched to a gene. In DNA, the CDR3 is TGTGCCAGCAGCTCCCCTCGACAGGGGCCCGACGTTACCTACGAGCAGTACTTC. Translated, it gives CASSSPRQGPDVTYEQYF.

The gene calls are TRBV2 and TRBJ1-1; 10 nucleotides agree with TRBD1. The germline CDR1 and CDR2 sequences are SNHLY and FYNNEI. The length of the CDR3 is 14 residues. Unmatched junction bases numbered 5, after V lost 10 bases and J lost 0 bases. The CDR3 region has the DNA TGTGCCATCGTGGGACAGGGGATGAACACTGAAGCTTTCTTT. Protein: CAIVGQGMNTEAFF.

J is TRBJ2-3 and V is TRBV9, with D perhaps matching TRBD2 (5 bases). Germline CDR1 is SGDLS and CDR2 is YYNGEE. The CDR3 is 14 residues long. Trimming removed 3 bases from V and 4 bases from J, with 12 bases in between. The CDR3 spells CASSGELYPDTQYF. The CDR3 DNA reads TGTGCCAGCAGCGGGGAGCTTTACCCAGATACGCAGTATTTT.

Ten or more counts support this clonotype. This chain joins TRBV2 and TRBJ2-1, with 11 bases that match TRBD2. The trim removed 6 bases at V and 5 bases at J, leaving 6 bases unmatched. The CDR3 has 15 residues. The germline V gene encodes CDR1 SNHLY and CDR2 FYNNEI. CDR3 loop: CASRETSGIDNEQFF. For the CDR3, the DNA is TGTGCCAGCAGGGAGACTAGCGGGATCGACAATGAGCAGTTCTTC.